This is a list of T cell receptor beta chains from one sample in a study of T cell repertoires in cytomegalovirus infection. In TCRdb, the reads were re-called with MiXCR into one record per CDR3 protein. The sample yields around 110,000 distinct CDR3 sequences, 10% seen once. No antigen is known for these receptors. The specimen was PBMCs, sequenced either directly or after in vitro stimulation (not recorded which). These TCRs come from a human donor in good health (CMV status not recorded). Some clones in this sample may be carry-over from other donors' samples. The CDR3 runs from the conserved cysteine through the conserved F or W. A D gene is named only where the DNA matches it firmly. Where a row states a size, it is once, few, many or the class of an expanded clone; other rows omit it.

v_call	d_call	j_call	clone_size	cdr3_aa	cdr3_nt
TRBV6-2/TRBV6-3	TRBD1	TRBJ1-5	few	CASTKTGGWQPQHF	TGTGCCAGCACCAAAACAGGGGGTTGGCAGCCCCAGCATTTT
TRBV7-8	-	TRBJ2-5	many	CASCYQETQYF	TGTGCCAGCTGTTACCAAGAGACCCAGTACTTC
TRBV7-8	-	TRBJ2-5	many	CASSKSRGGLETQYF	TGTGCCAGCAGCAAATCTAGAGGAGGTCTGGAGACCCAGTACTTC
TRBV4-1	-	TRBJ2-3	many	CASSQDSVLERSHTQYF	TGCGCCAGCAGCCAAGATTCCGTCCTTGAAAGGTCGCATACGCAGTATTTT
TRBV7-2	TRBD1	TRBJ1-5	many	CASSRQGVGQPQHF	TGTGCCAGCAGCAGACAGGGGGTGGGCCAGCCCCAGCATTTT
TRBV6-2/TRBV6-3	-	TRBJ2-1	many	CASSYQGEQFF	TGTGCCAGCAGTTACCAGGGTGAGCAGTTCTTC
TRBV5-4	TRBD1	TRBJ1-1	few	CASSLPQGVGEAFF	TGTGCCAGCAGCTTGCCCCAGGGGGTCGGTGAAGCTTTCTTT
TRBV29-1	-	TRBJ1-2	-	CSARKGYGVFGYTF	TGCAGCGCTCGGAAGGGGTACGGTGTCTTTGGCTACACCTTC
TRBV4-1	-	TRBJ2-1	few	CASSSTRPSSYNEQFF	TGCGCCAGCAGTTCCACTCGGCCAAGCTCCTACAATGAGCAGTTCTTC
TRBV7-9	-	TRBJ1-2	many	CASSHALGYGYTF	TGTGCCAGCAGCCACGCCTTAGGATATGGCTACACCTTC
TRBV19	-	TRBJ2-3	few	CASSIRMVVPDTQYF	TGTGCCAGTAGTATACGGATGGTCGTCCCAGATACGCAGTATTTT
TRBV6-2/TRBV6-3	-	TRBJ2-1	-	CASSYSSRLGPFF	TGTGCCAGCAGTTACTCTTCCCGACTAGGACCGTTCTTC
TRBV27	-	TRBJ2-3	many	CASSFIFGGYTQYF	TGTGCCAGCAGTTTCATTTTTGGCGGATATACGCAGTATTTT
TRBV19	TRBD2	TRBJ2-5	few	CASSISGKIQETQYF	TGTGCCAGTAGTATTAGCGGGAAGATCCAAGAGACCCAGTACTTC
TRBV2	TRBD2	TRBJ2-3	-	CASSAGADTQYF	TGTGCCAGCTCCGCGGGAGCAGATACGCAGTATTTT
TRBV4-1	-	TRBJ1-5	-	CASSQVLGNQPQHF	TGCGCCAGCAGCCAAGTTTTGGGCAATCAGCCCCAGCATTTT
TRBV5-6	-	TRBJ1-2	-	CASSFTAANYGYTF	TGTGCCAGCAGCTTCACGGCAGCCAACTATGGCTACACCTTC
TRBV4-1	TRBD2	TRBJ2-7	few	CASSPEDLLAGPYEQYF	TGCGCCAGCAGCCCCGAGGATCTGCTAGCGGGACCCTACGAGCAGTACTTC
TRBV7-2	-	TRBJ1-6	many	CASSLGWVKGDSPLHF	TGTGCCAGCAGCTTAGGCTGGGTGAAGGGTGATTCACCCCTCCACTTT
TRBV7-2	-	TRBJ2-1	many	CASTIRVQSRNEQFF	TGTGCCAGCACCATACGGGTACAGTCGAGGAATGAGCAGTTCTTC